The 5 T cell receptor beta chains below come from one sample, sequenced in a study of Ad26.COV2.S vaccination and SARS-CoV-2 variants. Libraries were prepared by immunoSEQ multiplex PCR; TCRdb keeps only in-frame clonotypes and omits some of them. The table shows over 450,000 clones, with roughly 87% occurring only once. As to treatment: 15 to 20 received Ad26.COV2.S at low or high dose, single or two shots; 5 received placebo; per-sample allocation not given. Vaccine and placebo recipients were sampled on day 63 after the first injection. The input for sequencing was peripheral blood, taken in a trial of Ad26.COV2.S vaccine versus placebo. Source of these receptors: a person aged 18 to 65 who received the Ad26.COV2.S COVID-19 vaccine or a placebo.

The chain carries TRBV18 and TRBJ1-1; D gene ambiguous. Germline V gives CDR1 KGHSH, CDR2 LQKENI. V lost 1 base and J lost 3, with 9 bases in between. The CDR3 is 14 amino acids. The CDR3 DNA sequence: TGTGCCAGCTCACCACAGGGCGGCGACACTGAAGCTTTCTTT. Translated, it gives CASSPQGGDTEAFF.

The genes are TRBV30 and TRBJ2-5; no reliable D call. Deletions cut 5 bases from V and 0 bases from J, with 13 bases between. The CDR3 loop spans 14 amino acids. Germline V CDR1 and CDR2: GTSNPN, SVGIG (reference sequence). The CDR3 bases are TGTGCCTGGGGTGGCAGAGTGAACCAAGAGACCCAGTACTTC. This gives the protein CAWGGRVNQETQYF.

The rearrangement joins TRBV7-2 to TRBJ2-1; 9 nucleotides match TRBD1. The CDR3 extends over 15 amino acids. After removal of 5 bases from V and 2 bases from J, the junction contained 4 bases not matched to a gene. The V gene's germline CDR1 is SGHTA and CDR2 FQGNSA. CDR3 region: CASSPGQGPYNEQFF. Written as DNA, the CDR3 is TGTGCCAGCAGCCCCGGACAGGGGCCCTACAATGAGCAGTTCTTC.

This chain uses TRBV19 with TRBJ2-7, with TRBD1 matching over 10 bases. Germline V gene data show CDR1 as LNHDA and CDR2 as SQIVND (reference sequence). CDR3 size: 16 residues. Unmatched junction bases numbered 13, after V lost 5 bases and J lost 6 bases. The CDR3 is CASSLIPGQGIGEQYF. DNA of the CDR3: TGTGCCAGTAGTTTAATCCCGGGACAGGGGATAGGCGAGCAGTACTTC.

V usage is TRBV18 and J usage is TRBJ2-7; perhaps TRBD1 as D (6 bases). The V end was cut by 1 base, the J end by 1 base, with 8 bases between. Germline V gene lookup returns CDR1 KGHSH and CDR2 LQKENI. This CDR3 is 14 amino acids long. The CDR3 nucleotides read TGTGCCAGCTCACCACAGGACAGTTCCTACGAGCAGTACTTC. Translated: CASSPQDSSYEQYF.